The 29 T cell receptor beta chains below come from one sample, sequenced in a study of somatic mutations in cytotoxic T cells in rheumatoid arthritis. Only in-frame clones appear in the TCRdb table, and some are missing; sequencing was by immunoSEQ multiplex PCR. The sample carries 30,000 to 45,000 clones, under 85% recorded once. Sequenced: CD8+ T cells sorted from blood. The source is a man in his forties in good health.

This clone was counted between two and nine times. V usage is TRBV6-1 and J usage is TRBJ2-2; TRBD1 agrees at 8 bases. Germline loops: CDR1 MNHNS, CDR2 SASEGT. After removal of 1 base from V and 0 bases from J, the junction contained 1 base not matched to a gene. The CDR3 runs to 16 residues. CDR3 sequence reads: CASSEVDRANTGELFF. The DNA for the CDR3 is TGTGCCAGCAGTGAAGTGGACAGGGCGAACACCGGGGAGCTGTTTTTT.

The chain has TRBV7-9 and TRBJ1-1; possibly TRBD1 for D (5 bases). This CDR3 comprises 15 residues. CDR1 SEHNR and CDR2 FQNEAQ come from the germline V gene (reference sequence). V gave up 1 base and J gave up 2 bases, with 11 bases separating them. CDR3 DNA sequence: TGTGCCAGCAGCTTAGTCGTGGGACTTAACACTGAAGCTTTCTTT. Translation gives CASSLVVGLNTEAFF.

This clone was found once. The chain recombines TRBV4-1 with TRBJ1-4; no firm D call. The germline V gene encodes CDR1 MGHRA and CDR2 YSYEKL. The CDR3 length is 15 residues. Deletions cut 4 bases from V and 0 bases from J, with 9 bases between. For the CDR3, the DNA is TGCGCCAGCAGCCGGGAAGTTGCAACTAATGAAAAACTGTTTTTT. As protein: CASSREVATNEKLFF.

Here the CDR3 DNA reads TGTGCCAGCAGTTTTTCGGGAAATCAGCCCCAGCATTTT. Translation: CASSFSGNQPQHF. The chain recombines TRBV27 with TRBJ1-5, with unresolved D. This CDR3 has 13 residues. V was clipped by 3 bases and J by 4 bases, with 7 bases between them. The germline CDR1 and CDR2 sequences are MNHEY and SMNVEV (reference sequence).

The chain employs TRBV28 and TRBJ2-1; 7 positions match TRBD2. Germline V CDR1 and CDR2: MDHEN, SYDVKM. The V and J ends lost 5 bases and 1 base, in that order; junction bases with no gene match: 8. This CDR3 contains 16 residues. The CDR3 nucleotides read TGTGCCAGCAGTCCCACCCGGGGGGATTCCTACAATGAGCAGTTCTTC. Encoded protein: CASSPTRGDSYNEQFF.

The chain has TRBV9 and TRBJ1-1; perhaps TRBD1 as D (6 bases). Deletions cut 5 bases from V and 5 bases from J, with 13 bases between. Germline assignment: CDR1 SGDLS and CDR2 YYNGEE. This CDR3 contains 13 residues. The CDR3 nucleotides are TGTGCCAGCAGTATGGGGCAGGGGACTGAAGCTTTCTTT. It is translated as CASSMGQGTEAFF. Drawing the rest from reference TRBV9 and TRBJ1-1, the complete variable domain is DSGVTQTPKHLITATGQRVTLRCSPRSGDLSVYWYQQSLDQGLQFLIQYYNGEERAKGNILERFSAQQFPDLHSELNLSSLELGDSALYFCASSMGQGTEAFFGQGTRLTVV.

The CDR3 loop reads CSVADHTGELFF. The CDR3 DNA reads as TGCAGCGTTGCCGACCACACCGGGGAGCTGTTTTTT. The chain carries TRBV29-1 and TRBJ2-2, with D uncertain. The CDR3 runs to 12 residues. The germline gives CDR1 SQVTM, CDR2 ANQGSEA. Trimming stripped 4 bases from V and 3 bases from J, with 6 bases between.

This sequence joins TRBV19 and TRBJ2-7; 9 positions agree with TRBD1. The V gene's germline CDR1 is LNHDA and CDR2 SQIVND (reference sequence). The CDR3 consists of 14 residues. Trimming removed 3 bases from V and 2 bases from J; junction bases left unmatched: 2. CDR3 sequence: CASSMGQGPYEQYF. The DNA of the CDR3 is TGTGCCAGTAGTATGGGACAGGGACCCTACGAGCAGTACTTC.

The chain has TRBV9 and TRBJ2-7; 9 nucleotides line up with TRBD2. Germline CDR1 is SGDLS and CDR2 is YYNGEE. The CDR3 sequence is 16 residues long. Trimming removed 2 bases from V and 5 bases from J; junction bases left unmatched: 11. Here the CDR3 DNA reads TGTGCCAGCAGCGTTGCACATAGCGGGAGTCCCCACGAGCAGTACTTC. Protein: CASSVAHSGSPHEQYF. Based on the CDR3 plus reference TRBV9 and TRBJ2-7, the full variable domain is DSGVTQTPKHLITATGQRVTLRCSPRSGDLSVYWYQQSLDQGLQFLIQYYNGEERAKGNILERFSAQQFPDLHSELNLSSLELGDSALYFCASSVAHSGSPHEQYFGPGTRLTVT.

The rearrangement uses TRBV27 and TRBJ2-1; 12 bases match TRBD2. V lost 4 bases, J lost 4 bases, and 2 bases stayed unmatched. This CDR3 has 15 residues. Germline V gene data show CDR1 as MNHEY and CDR2 as SMNVEV (reference sequence). Written as DNA, the CDR3 is TGTGCCAGCAGTTCGGGACTAGCGGGTTACAATGAGCAGTTCTTC. Translation gives CASSSGLAGYNEQFF.

This chain links TRBV6-5 with TRBJ2-7, with 9 bases fitting TRBD2. The trim removed 2 bases at V and 3 bases at J, leaving 2 bases unmatched. The CDR3 is made up of 14 amino acids. Germline CDR1 reads MNHEY; CDR2 reads SVGAGI. The CDR3 DNA sequence: TGTGCCAGCAGTTACGCGGGAGGGCTCTACGAGCAGTACTTC. Its translation: CASSYAGGLYEQYF.

The rearrangement joins TRBV4-3 to TRBJ1-2; D call uncertain. This CDR3 is built from 14 residues. CDR1 and CDR2 (germline): LGHNA, YSLEER. Trimming took off 0 bases at V and 6 bases at J, with 11 bases between the two ends. CDR3 residues: CASSQEEGWNGYTF. In nucleotides, the CDR3 is TGCGCCAGCAGCCAAGAGGAAGGGTGGAATGGCTACACCTTC.

The rearrangement joins TRBV10-2 to TRBJ2-1; TRBD2 is a possible D gene (6 bases). V lost 7 bases and J lost 3, with 22 bases in between. The CDR3 runs to 17 residues. The V gene's germline CDR1 is WSHSY and CDR2 SAAADI. CDR3 in DNA: TGCGCCAGCACCCAGACTAGACCTGAAGAGGACTACAATGAGCAGTTCTTC. This gives the protein CASTQTRPEEDYNEQFF.

V and J are TRBV5-4 and TRBJ2-3, with D hard to call. The CDR3 consists of 11 residues. The V and J ends lost 4 bases and 5 bases respectively, with 5 bases between them. Germline V lookup: CDR1 SGHNT, CDR2 YYREEE (reference sequence). CDR3 sequence reads: CASSRQDTQYF. The CDR3, as DNA: TGTGCCAGCAGCCGACAAGATACGCAGTATTTT.

In its sample, this clone was seen once. The rearrangement links TRBV27 to TRBJ2-1; TRBD2 matches at 13 bases. Losses at the gene ends were 6 bases for V and 5 bases for J; bases not matched to a gene: 4. CDR1 is MNHEY, CDR2 SMNVEV, per germline (reference sequence). The CDR3 spans 15 residues. The CDR3 coding sequence is TGTGCCAGCAGCCGGACTAGCGGGAGACACAATGAGCAGTTCTTC. Its translation is CASSRTSGRHNEQFF.

V is TRBV27 and J is TRBJ1-2, with D possibly being TRBD1 (5 bases). The CDR3 covers 13 residues. V was pared by 2 bases and J by 6 bases, with 10 bases between. Per germline, CDR1 MNHEY and CDR2 SMNVEV (reference sequence). The CDR3 here is CASSLGAVDGYTF. The CDR3 DNA reads TGTGCCAGCAGTTTAGGGGCCGTGGATGGCTACACCTTC.

In nucleotides, the CDR3 is TGTGCCTGGGGGACGGACGATGAGCAGTTCTTC. It codes for CAWGTDDEQFF. The rearrangement uses TRBV30 and TRBJ2-1, with D possibly being TRBD1 or TRBD2 (5 bases each). V gave up 5 bases and J gave up 8 bases, with 10 bases separating them. The CDR3 length is 11 residues. Germline V gene lookup returns CDR1 GTSNPN and CDR2 SVGIG (reference sequence).

The chain uses TRBV6-1 and TRBJ2-5; 8 bases map to TRBD2. Germline values: CDR1 MNHNS, CDR2 SASEGT. The J segment lost 1 base and the V segment lost 2 bases, leaving 6 bases of the junction unmatched. CDR3 length equals 16 residues. The CDR3 loop is CASSEFVAGFQETQYF. Here the CDR3 DNA reads TGTGCCAGCAGTGAATTCGTAGCGGGGTTCCAAGAGACCCAGTACTTC.

The V and J genes are TRBV27 and TRBJ2-1; tentatively, D is TRBD2 (6 bases). The CDR3 is 15 residues long. The V end was cut by 3 bases, the J end by 2 bases, with 11 bases between. Looked up from germline, CDR1 is MNHEY and CDR2 is SMNVEV (reference sequence). This CDR3 is CASSLTSRAYNEQFF. In nucleotides, the CDR3 is TGTGCCAGCAGTTTGACTAGTAGAGCCTACAATGAGCAGTTCTTC.

The genes are TRBV19 and TRBJ1-4, with no clear D. The V gene lost 7 bases and the J gene lost 4 bases, with 10 bases spanning the gap. The CDR3 covers 13 residues. Germline V gives CDR1 LNHDA, CDR2 SQIVND (reference sequence). The CDR3, as DNA: TGTGCCAGTAATCAAGGGCTTAATGAAAAACTGTTTTTT. Translating gives CASNQGLNEKLFF. Complete variable domain (other parts from reference TRBV19 and TRBJ1-4): DGGITQSPKYLFRKEGQNVTLSCEQNLNHDAMYWYRQDPGQGLRLIYYSQIVNDFQKGDIAEGYSVSREKKESFPLTVTSAQKNPTAFYLCASNQGLNEKLFFGSGTQLSVL.

The rearrangement joins TRBV27 to TRBJ2-7; tentative D call: TRBD1 (6 bases). Trimming removed 8 bases from V and 0 bases from J, with 14 bases in between. The CDR3 length is 14 residues. CDR1 is MNHEY and CDR2 is SMNVEV in the germline V gene (reference sequence). The CDR3 loop reads CASGAQGYSYEQYF. The DNA of the CDR3 is TGTGCCAGCGGAGCACAGGGATACTCCTACGAGCAGTACTTC.

This rearrangement joins TRBV7-9 to TRBJ2-5, with D unclear. In germline, CDR1 is SEHNR, CDR2 FQNEAQ (reference sequence). The CDR3 loop spans 12 amino acids. V was cut by 5 bases and J by 5 bases, with 9 bases left in between. As DNA, the CDR3 is TGTGCCAGCAGCCCTAAGTGGGAGACCCAGTACTTC. Amino acids: CASSPKWETQYF.

The rearrangement joins TRBV11-3 to TRBJ2-5; 7 bases match TRBD2. CDR1 is SGHNT, CDR2 YENEEA, per germline. This CDR3 spans 15 amino acids. The J segment lost 0 bases and the V segment lost 5 bases, leaving 6 bases of the junction unmatched. CDR3: CASSASGTNQETQYF. The DNA of the CDR3 is TGTGCCAGCAGCGCTTCAGGGACTAACCAAGAGACCCAGTACTTC.

The rearrangement uses TRBV9 and TRBJ2-7; 7 positions match TRBD1. The CDR3 spans 16 residues. Germline assignment: CDR1 SGDLS and CDR2 YYNGEE. With V trimmed by 0 bases and J by 4 bases, 10 bases remained unmatched. The CDR3, as DNA: TGTGCCAGCAGCGTAGGGGGGACAGACCCGATATACGAGCAGTACTTC. Protein sequence: CASSVGGTDPIYEQYF.

This clone occurred a few times. The chain recombines TRBV7-9 with TRBJ1-1; D is unclear. Trimming left V 5 bases short and J 0 bases short, with 13 bases between. Germline V gene data show CDR1 as SEHNR and CDR2 as FQNEAQ (reference sequence). The CDR3 has 15 amino acids. CDR3 DNA sequence: TGTGCCAGCAGCCCGGCTCGAGACGTGAACACTGAAGCTTTCTTT. Amino acid sequence: CASSPARDVNTEAFF.

The chain has TRBV9 and TRBJ2-7; the match to TRBD2 covers 8 bases. The V and J ends lost 3 bases and 4 bases, in that order; junction bases with no gene match: 3. The CDR3 extends over 13 amino acids. CDR1 is SGDLS, CDR2 YYNGEE, per germline. In nucleotides, the CDR3 is TGTGCCAGCAGCGCCGCGGGGGGTTACGAGCAGTACTTC. Translating gives CASSAAGGYEQYF.

The genes are TRBV11-2 and TRBJ2-5; 7 bases fit TRBD2. The V segment lost 5 bases and the J segment 1 base; nucleotides outside the gene matches: 7. Germline CDR1 reads SGHAT; CDR2 reads FQNNGV. CDR3 length equals 15 residues. The CDR3 is CASSPREKGQETQYF. DNA of the CDR3: TGTGCCAGCAGCCCGCGGGAGAAGGGCCAAGAGACCCAGTACTTC.

This clone was observed a few times. This chain links TRBV6-5 with TRBJ1-2; no clear D gene. This CDR3 spans 13 amino acids. The germline V gene encodes CDR1 MNHEY and CDR2 SVGAGI. V gave up 6 bases and J gave up 2 bases, with 10 bases separating them. This CDR3 is CASSLHTNYGYTF. The CDR3 nucleotides are TGTGCCAGCAGCTTACATACGAACTATGGCTACACCTTC.

This chain uses TRBV7-9 with TRBJ2-6; a possible D gene is TRBD1 (5 bases). The germline V gene encodes CDR1 SEHNR and CDR2 FQNEAQ (reference sequence). The CDR3 contains 15 residues. Trimming pared 2 bases from V and 4 bases from J, leaving 9 bases between. CDR3 in DNA: TGTGCCAGCAGCTTATCAGGGTTCGGGGCCAACGTCCTGACTTTC. Its translation: CASSLSGFGANVLTF.